The rows below give T cell receptor beta chains drawn from one sample of a study of T cells after somatic rescue of genetic block. The repertoire was sequenced with immunoSEQ multiplex PCR; TCRdb's copy has only in-frame clones and lacks some. Seen here are roughly 67,000 clones, 85% to 95% observed once, and the top ten hold around 3%. Sequencing input: peripheral blood mononuclear cells (PBMCs). The receptors here all came from a man aged 40-49 years. Both conserved end residues are part of each CDR3. Fields, in order: V gene, D gene, J gene, CDR3 protein. A D gene is named only where the DNA matches it firmly.

TRBV14	TRBD1	TRBJ2-3	CASSPGQGATDTQYF
TRBV7-9	.	TRBJ2-6	CASSAWGSGANVLTF
TRBV29-1	TRBD2	TRBJ2-3	CSVVGASGGTDTQYF
TRBV4-1	.	TRBJ2-7	CASSQPPTRDLYEQYF
TRBV7-2	.	TRBJ1-2	CASSSAGSTNYGYTF
TRBV4-1	TRBD1	TRBJ2-7	CASSQEGQGSEQYF
TRBV6-1	.	TRBJ1-2	CASGGARAPYGYTF
TRBV11-2	.	TRBJ1-4	CASSAQGKPGEKLFF
TRBV5-1	.	TRBJ1-2	CASSLVPGPGGGYTF
TRBV4-3	TRBD1	TRBJ2-3	CASSQDRQGAPTDTQYF
TRBV27	TRBD1	TRBJ2-3	CASRPLGQGSADTQYF
TRBV7-2	.	TRBJ2-7	CASSLATYEQYF
TRBV4-1	TRBD2	TRBJ2-1	CASSQGLAGFGEQFF
TRBV27	TRBD1	TRBJ1-2	CASRTARDRGPGYTF
TRBV19	TRBD1	TRBJ1-5	CASSSLGGQLNNQPQHF
TRBV28	.	TRBJ1-5	CASRGGTNQPQHF
TRBV7-3	.	TRBJ2-6	CASSLLVGANVLTF
TRBV18	.	TRBJ1-5	CASSPPGSNQPQHF
TRBV11-2	.	TRBJ1-2	CASSSRGGYTF
TRBV30	.	TRBJ2-7	CAWSYNRGLDEQYF
TRBV28	.	TRBJ2-1	CASSLYFSEEQFF
TRBV10-3	.	TRBJ1-5	CAISSRPTVSGGNQPQHF
TRBV28	.	TRBJ1-2	CASSLLPGPGGYTF
TRBV19	TRBD1	TRBJ1-6	CASTTGQGNSPLHF
TRBV6-1	.	TRBJ1-3	CASSESPSGNTIYF
TRBV25-1	TRBD1	TRBJ2-5	CATRQGARETQYF
TRBV7-9	.	TRBJ1-1	CASSWEKSTEAFF
TRBV4-1	.	TRBJ2-2	CASSQLLANTGELFF
TRBV7-2	.	TRBJ2-1	CASSPGGSGALQGEQFF
TRBV10-1	TRBD1	TRBJ1-1	CASSWQGGNTEAFF
TRBV16	.	TRBJ2-2	CASSLYQGSGELFF
TRBV5-4	.	TRBJ2-3	CASSLSADTQYF
TRBV6-1	.	TRBJ1-1	CASSVSGLGAEAFF
TRBV6-1	TRBD1	TRBJ2-1	CASRRDSSYNEQFF
TRBV15	.	TRBJ2-3	CATSDGTDTQYF
TRBV27	TRBD2	TRBJ2-3	CASSPGTSGSSDTQYF
TRBV7-9	.	TRBJ2-1	CASSHGVRQFF
TRBV19	.	TRBJ1-4	CASNLGQIATNEKLFF
TRBV28	TRBD1	TRBJ2-5	CASSSQDRAETQYF
TRBV21-1	.	TRBJ2-3	CASSTGQGTDTQYF
TRBV19	.	TRBJ2-7	CASSIAQGFEQYF
TRBV7-9	.	TRBJ2-2	CASSPLSGRLNTGELFF
TRBV14	TRBD1	TRBJ2-6	CASSQRQGPMFSGANVLTF
TRBV19	.	TRBJ2-3	CASSIGQADTQYF
TRBV28	.	TRBJ2-3	CASSLDSTDTQYF
TRBV28	.	TRBJ1-2	CASSLSGNYGYTF
TRBV2	.	TRBJ1-1	CATTGNTEAFF
TRBV9	TRBD2	TRBJ2-3	CASRPSGGPSDTQYF
TRBV9	TRBD1	TRBJ2-3	CASSVAGGGLRGQYF
TRBV6-1	.	TRBJ2-2	CASSEKGANTGELFF